This passage covers 2 T cell receptor beta chains from one sample sequenced in a study of CD8 T cells in Susac syndrome. Random hexamers were used to reverse transcribe roughly 0.45 to 1 ug of RNA. From the immunoSEQ multiplex PCR reads, TCRdb called clonotypes with MiXCR, one entry per CDR3 protein. The repertoire holds roughly 200,000 distinct CDR3 sequences, with roughly 90% as singletons. The sample was CD4+ T cells from PBMCs. Receptors originate from a human donor with Susac syndrome.

The chain combines TRBV14 with TRBJ1-2; D uncertain. The CDR3 is made up of 16 amino acids. V was cut by 4 bases and J by 1 base, with 16 bases left in between. CDR1 and CDR2 from the germline V gene are SGHDN and FVKESK. This chain's CDR3 is CASSPWVEPFNYGYTF. The CDR3 region has the DNA TGTGCCAGCAGCCCCTGGGTGGAACCGTTTAACTATGGCTACACCTTC.

This clonotype is a singleton in its sample. The chain couples TRBV7-2 to TRBJ2-1; 8 positions match TRBD2. Germline CDR1 reads SGHTA; CDR2 reads FQGNSA. Trimming took 5 bases from V and 4 from J; bases not matched to a gene: 7. The CDR3 is made up of 15 amino acids. CDR3 sequence: CASSGNLAGYNEQFF. CDR3 nucleotide sequence: TGTGCCAGCAGCGGGAATCTAGCGGGTTACAATGAGCAGTTCTTC. Complete variable domain (other parts from reference TRBV7-2 and TRBJ2-1): GAGVSQSPSNKVTEKGKDVELRCDPISGHTALYWYRQSLGQGLEFLIYFQGNSAPDKSGLPSDRFSAERTGGSVSTLTIQRTQQEDSAVYLCASSGNLAGYNEQFFGPGTRLTVL.